The 15 T cell receptor beta chains below come from one sample, sequenced in a study of cytomegalovirus exposure and HLA in healthy donors (TCRdb year 2017). Library preparation was by the immunoSEQ multiplex PCR assay. A mixture of 60 forward primers for TCR Vbeta segments and 13 reverse primers for TCR Jbeta segments was used in the multiplex PCR. The table was pulled from immuneACCESS by TCRdb, which kept in-frame rearrangements only. Such tables lose some clones; where checked, under half of the loss comes from unresolved V genes, and the rest has no known cause. The table kept for this sample lists approximately 77,000 clones. The ten largest clones add up to approximately 4.6% of the sample. Material: PBMCs. The receptors stem from a young man in good health and CMV-seronegative.

The chain combines TRBV2 with TRBJ1-1; no definite D call. The germline gives CDR1 SNHLY, CDR2 FYNNEI. Trimming stripped 11 bases from V and 1 base from J, with 11 bases between. CDR3 length equals 12 residues. The CDR3 DNA is TGTGCCGGGTCAACAGAGAACACTGAAGCTTTCTTT. It yields the protein CAGSTENTEAFF.

The genes are TRBV5-1 and TRBJ1-4; D remains unclear. The CDR3 is made up of 15 amino acids. Germline V gives CDR1 SGHRS, CDR2 YFSETQ. The ends were cut back, 3 bases at V and 8 bases at J, with 17 bases in the middle. CDR3 bases: TGCGCCAGCAGCTCGATACTGGGCCTGAAGGAAAAACTGTTTTTT. Its translation is CASSSILGLKEKLFF.

CDR3 nucleotide sequence: TGTGCCAGCAGCCAAGACCCTCCGGTCGGGGACACCGGGGAGCTGTTTTTT. Its protein is CASSQDPPVGDTGELFF. The chain carries TRBV4-2 and TRBJ2-2, with a weak D call TRBD2 (5 bases). The germline CDR1 and CDR2 sequences are LGHNA and YNFKEQ. The CDR3 contains 17 residues. V was pared by 0 bases and J by 3 bases, with 14 bases between.

This sequence joins TRBV2 and TRBJ2-5, with TRBD2 matching 10 bases. Unmatched junction bases numbered 9, after V lost 4 bases and J lost 4 bases. The germline gives CDR1 SNHLY, CDR2 FYNNEI. The CDR3 runs to 16 residues. In DNA, the CDR3 is TGTGCCAGCAGTGCCAGCGGGGGGGCGAGTGGAGAGACCCAGTACTTC. This sequence encodes CASSASGGASGETQYF.

The chain couples TRBV7-9 to TRBJ2-6; no clear D gene. Germline V gives CDR1 SEHNR, CDR2 FQNEAQ (reference sequence). This CDR3 spans 18 amino acids. Trimming cost V 4 bases and J 0 bases, with 16 bases left between them. CDR3 sequence: CASSWNAGLRSGANVLTF. CDR3 bases: TGTGCCAGCAGCTGGAACGCTGGGCTACGCTCTGGGGCCAACGTCCTGACTTTC. The variable domain in full, with the rest retrieved from reference TRBV7-9 and TRBJ2-6, is DTGVSQNPRHKITKRGQNVTFRCDPISEHNRLYWYRQTLGQGPEFLTYFQNEAQLEKSRLLSDRFSAERPKGSFSTLEIQRTEQGDSAMYLCASSWNAGLRSGANVLTFGAGSRLTVL.

This chain uses TRBV4-2 with TRBJ2-7; TRBD1 aligns across 8 bases. V lost 4 bases, J lost 5 bases, and 7 bases stayed unmatched. The CDR3 spans 14 residues. Germline V gene data show CDR1 as LGHNA and CDR2 as YNFKEQ. The CDR3 coding sequence is TGTGCCAGCAGCCCCGGACAGGGATATGACGAGCAGTACTTC. The encoded protein is CASSPGQGYDEQYF.

J is TRBJ2-2 and V is TRBV19, with a weak D call TRBD1 (5 bases). V was shortened by 3 bases and J by 6 bases, with 14 bases between the two germline ends. The germline V gene has CDR1 LNHDA and CDR2 SQIVND (reference sequence). The CDR3 runs to 15 residues. CDR3: CASSIARQGPGELFF. The CDR3 DNA reads TGTGCCAGTAGTATCGCCCGCCAGGGTCCCGGGGAGCTGTTTTTT. The full variable domain, its missing parts supplied by reference TRBV19 and TRBJ2-2, is DGGITQSPKYLFRKEGQNVTLSCEQNLNHDAMYWYRQDPGQGLRLIYYSQIVNDFQKGDIAEGYSVSREKKESFPLTVTSAQKNPTAFYLCASSIARQGPGELFFGEGSRLTVL.

The chain is built from TRBV10-2 and TRBJ1-1, with 8 nucleotides matching TRBD1. The CDR3 is made up of 14 amino acids. Per the germline V gene, CDR1 is WSHSY and CDR2 is SAAADI. Losses at the gene ends were 4 bases for V and 3 bases for J; bases not matched to a gene: 4. The CDR3 nucleotides read TGCGCCAGCAGTGTAACAGGGGGGGACACTGAAGCTTTCTTT. As protein: CASSVTGGDTEAFF.

This chain joins TRBV15 and TRBJ2-7, with a weak D call TRBD1 (6 bases). The CDR3 spans 16 residues. The V end lost 0 bases, the J end lost 2 bases, and 14 bases lay between the germline ends. Germline V gene lookup returns CDR1 LNHNV and CDR2 YYDKDF (reference sequence). For the CDR3, the DNA is TGTGCCACCAGCAGAGACGAGACAGGCCATACCTACGAGCAGTACTTC. This translates into CATSRDETGHTYEQYF.

The V gene is TRBV7-8, the J gene TRBJ1-2, with a possible D match to TRBD1 (6 bases). This CDR3 region has 15 residues. The ends were cut back, 5 bases at V and 6 bases at J, with 19 bases in the middle. Per germline, CDR1 SGHVS and CDR2 FQNEAQ. The CDR3 here is CASSPRRAGGDGYTF. The CDR3 region has the DNA TGTGCCAGCAGCCCTCGGAGGGCGGGGGGCGATGGCTACACCTTC.

As to this clone: The same CDR3 arises from other DNA sequences in this sample as well. The chain combines TRBV4-3 with TRBJ2-7, with D possibly TRBD2 on 5 matching bases. The CDR3 sequence is 14 residues long. Germline loops: CDR1 LGHNA, CDR2 YSLEER. Trimming shortened V by 0 bases and J by 4 bases, and 10 bases separated the two germline ends. CDR3 amino acids: CASSQDWRSYEQYF. The DNA for the CDR3 is TGCGCCAGCAGCCAAGATTGGAGGTCTTACGAGCAGTACTTC.

The chain carries TRBV4-3 and TRBJ1-1; the D gene is possibly TRBD1 (5 bases). CDR1 LGHNA and CDR2 YSLEER come from the germline V gene. Trimming pared 0 bases from V and 4 bases from J, leaving 9 bases between. The CDR3 totals 14 residues. The CDR3 region is CASSQERGGTEAFF. The DNA for the CDR3 is TGCGCCAGCAGCCAAGAAAGGGGAGGCACTGAAGCTTTCTTT.

The chain employs TRBV6-5 and TRBJ2-2; 7 bases match TRBD2. This CDR3 is built from 14 residues. Germline CDR1 reads MNHEY; CDR2 reads SVGAGI. With 4 bases clipped from V and 4 bases from J, the junction kept 3 bases outside the gene matches. The CDR3 nucleotides are TGTGCCAGCAGTTCAGGCGGGAGCACCGGGGAGCTGTTTTTT. This sequence encodes CASSSGGSTGELFF.

The chain recombines TRBV7-2 with TRBJ2-7; D may be TRBD2 (6 bases). The germline V gene encodes CDR1 SGHTA and CDR2 FQGNSA. V was pared by 3 bases and J by 0 bases, with 12 bases between. The CDR3 loop spans 15 amino acids. This CDR3 reads CASSLRAGSSYEQYF. CDR3 coding DNA: TGTGCCAGCAGCTTGCGGGCGGGAAGCTCCTACGAGCAGTACTTC. Filled out from reference TRBV7-2 and TRBJ2-7, the complete variable domain reads GAGVSQSPSNKVTEKGKDVELRCDPISGHTALYWYRQSLGQGLEFLIYFQGNSAPDKSGLPSDRFSAERTGGSVSTLTIQRTQQEDSAVYLCASSLRAGSSYEQYFGPGTRLTVT.

CDR3 loop: CASSYSGGGTNEKLFF. CDR3 DNA sequence: TGTGCCAGCAGTTACTCGGGAGGAGGAACTAATGAAAAACTGTTTTTT. The V and J genes are TRBV6-5 and TRBJ1-4; D is ambiguous. Looked up from germline, CDR1 is MNHEY and CDR2 is SVGAGI. The CDR3 runs to 16 residues. Deletions cut 0 bases from V and 1 base from J, with 9 bases between.